These T cell receptor beta chains were read from a single sample in a study of cytomegalovirus exposure and HLA in healthy donors. Clones were read by immunoSEQ multiplex PCR, and TCRdb kept only the in-frame ones, dropping some. The profile covers roughly 190,000 clones, with around 83% appearing a single time and roughly 0.75% taken by the ten largest. Source material: PBMCs. These receptor sequences come from a woman younger than 30 in good health and CMV-seronegative. CDR3s include the opening cysteine and the closing phenylalanine or tryptophan. D genes are given only for firm matches. Size tells how often a clone was seen (once, few, many) or the class of an expanded clone, and some rows leave it out.

d_gene	v_gene	abundance	j_gene	CDR3nt	CDR3aa
-	TRBV18	-	TRBJ1-4	TGTGCCAGCTTAAGTGGTGAGAGTGAAAAACTGTTTTTT	CASLSGESEKLFF
-	TRBV7-3	-	TRBJ2-5	TGTGCCAGCAGCTTAGCGGGGTACCAAGAGACCCAGTACTTC	CASSLAGYQETQYF
-	TRBV6-1	-	TRBJ2-7	TGTGCCACCCTAAGTAGAACAGGGTTCCTCGAGCAGTACTTC	CATLSRTGFLEQYF
TRBD1	TRBV5-5	-	TRBJ1-1	TGTGCCAGCAGCTTGGAGACAGGGATTGCAGCTTTCTTT	CASSLETGIAAFF
TRBD2	TRBV29-1	-	TRBJ2-1	TGCAGCGTTGACAGGATCGCTAGCGGGGGGGAAGTCAATGAGCAGTTCTTC	CSVDRIASGGEVNEQFF
-	TRBV9	-	TRBJ2-7	TGTGCCAGCAGCGTAGCAGGCGAGCAGTACTTC	CASSVAGEQYF
-	TRBV5-1	-	TRBJ2-7	TGCGCCAGCAGCTTGGTCCAGGGGCGGAACGAGCAGTACTTC	CASSLVQGRNEQYF
-	TRBV4-1	once	TRBJ2-7	TGCGCCAGCAGCCAAGACGGGGGTTCGGGTAGCTACGAGCAGTACTTC	CASSQDGGSGSYEQYF
-	TRBV4-1	-	TRBJ2-1	TGCGCCAGCAGCCAAGTTGGGACAAGTTACAATGAGCAGTTCTTC	CASSQVGTSYNEQFF
-	TRBV28	-	TRBJ2-7	TGTGCCAGCACCTCCCCGGGCAGGGCCTACGAGCAGTACTTC	CASTSPGRAYEQYF
-	TRBV11-2	few	TRBJ2-7	TGTGCCAGCAGCTTAGGTCATCCGGTCGAGCAGTACTTC	CASSLGHPVEQYF
TRBD1	TRBV28	-	TRBJ2-7	TGTGCCAGCAGGGCAGGGGGCTACGAGCAGTACTTC	CASRAGGYEQYF
-	TRBV5-6	-	TRBJ1-2	TGTGCCAGCAGCTTGAGGCGGTATCCCGCTGGCTACACCTTC	CASSLRRYPAGYTF
TRBD2	TRBV28	-	TRBJ2-1	TGTGCCAGCAGTTTAGACGGGACTAGCTACAATGAGCAGTTCTTC	CASSLDGTSYNEQFF
TRBD2	TRBV5-4	-	TRBJ2-3	TGTGCCAGCAGCCAGGGCCGGGGGGTTGTAGATACGCAGTATTTT	CASSQGRGVVDTQYF
TRBD1	TRBV10-3	-	TRBJ1-1	TGTGCCACCTGGACAGGCTCGAACACTGAAGCTTTCTTT	CATWTGSNTEAFF
TRBD2	TRBV2	few	TRBJ2-2	TGTGCCAGCAGTGAAAAAAGTAGCGGGGGCGTCAGGGGGGAGCTGTTTTTT	CASSEKSSGGVRGELFF
-	TRBV5-4	-	TRBJ2-3	TGTGCCAGCAGCTTGGGGGGGGTTAGCGGCACAGATACGCAGTATTTT	CASSLGGVSGTDTQYF
-	TRBV7-2	-	TRBJ1-1	TGTGCCAGCAGCTTAGCGCATGGAGGCGAAACCATGAACACTGAAGCTTTCTTT	CASSLAHGGETMNTEAFF
TRBD1	TRBV6-5	-	TRBJ2-3	TGTGCCAGCAGTTCGGGGACAGGGCCCTTCACAGATACGCAGTATTTT	CASSSGTGPFTDTQYF
TRBD1	TRBV7-3	-	TRBJ1-1	TGTGCCAGCAGCCCGACAGGGAACACTGAGGCTTTCTTT	CASSPTGNTEAFF
-	TRBV5-5	once	TRBJ2-7	TGTGCCAGCAGCTTTAGGGGCGGGATCGAGCAGTACTTC	CASSFRGGIEQYF
TRBD1	TRBV6-5	-	TRBJ1-5	TGTGCCACCAGCCCCGGACAGGCTAGCAATCAGCCCCAGCATTTT	CATSPGQASNQPQHF
-	TRBV5-1	-	TRBJ1-1	TGCGCCAGCAGCTCCGGGTGGACAGCGAAAGCTTTCTTT	CASSSGWTAKAFF
TRBD1	TRBV5-1	-	TRBJ2-1	TGCGCCAGCAGCTTCGCCGGGACAGGGGAGAATGAGCAGTTCTTC	CASSFAGTGENEQFF
TRBD1	TRBV11-3	-	TRBJ2-1	TGTGCCAGCAGCTTAAGGACAGGGTTGTTTCATGAGCAGTTCTTC	CASSLRTGLFHEQFF
TRBD1	TRBV19	-	TRBJ2-7	TGTGCCAGTAGTTGGACAGGGGAGCAGTACTTC	CASSWTGEQYF
-	TRBV29-1	-	TRBJ2-2	TGCAGCGCCCGGCAGGGTACCGGGGAGCTGTTTTTT	CSARQGTGELFF
-	TRBV5-1	-	TRBJ1-4	TGCGCCAGCAGCTTGGGTTCGGTGATAAATGAAAAACTGTTTTTT	CASSLGSVINEKLFF
TRBD2	TRBV30	-	TRBJ2-7	TGTGCCTGGAGTCCGGGACTAGCGGGAGGGCCTGACGAGCAGTACTTC	CAWSPGLAGGPDEQYF
TRBD2	TRBV28	once	TRBJ2-7	TGTGCCAGCAAAGTGGGGGGGGGATCCTACGAGCAGTACTTC	CASKVGGGSYEQYF
-	TRBV6-1	-	TRBJ1-5	TGTGCCAGCAGTGAAGCATGGGAGAATCAGCCCCAGCATTTT	CASSEAWENQPQHF
TRBD2	TRBV19	-	TRBJ2-2	TGTGCCAGTACCATACTAGCGGGTTTCACCGGGGAGCTGTTTTTT	CASTILAGFTGELFF
TRBD2	TRBV19	-	TRBJ2-7	TGTGCCAGTAAAAAAAGCGGGAGGGAAACACCGCGGTACTCCTACGAGCAGTACTTC	CASKKSGRETPRYSYEQYF
TRBD2	TRBV18	-	TRBJ2-7	TGTGCCAGCTCAAGACTAGCGGGGGGGAGCTCCTACGAGCAGTACTTC	CASSRLAGGSSYEQYF
TRBD1	TRBV30	-	TRBJ2-7	TGTGCCTGGAGCAGGGGGTTCGAGCAGTACTTC	CAWSRGFEQYF
-	TRBV2	once	TRBJ2-2	TGTGCCAGCACTGGAACTAGCACGTTCGCCGGGGAGCTGTTTTTT	CASTGTSTFAGELFF
-	TRBV11-2	-	TRBJ1-2	TGTGCCAGCAGCTTGGGGGGGCCGTCTGGCTACACCTTC	CASSLGGPSGYTF
-	TRBV14	-	TRBJ1-3	TGTGCCATCCCCCCATCCGGGGATCGCAGGGACTACCAGAGCTCTGGAAACACCATATATTTT	CAIPPSGDRRDYQSSGNTIYF
TRBD1	TRBV10-3	-	TRBJ2-1	TGTGCCATGGGGACAGGGTCTGGCGATGAGCAGTTCTTC	CAMGTGSGDEQFF
-	TRBV7-8	once	TRBJ1-5	TGTGCCAGCAGCTTAACCACCACAGGGATAAGTAGCAATCAGCCCCAGCATTTT	CASSLTTTGISSNQPQHF
TRBD2	TRBV6-7	-	TRBJ2-1	TGTGCCACCTGCAAGGGGACTAGCGACTACAATGAGCAGTTCTTC	CATCKGTSDYNEQFF
TRBD2	TRBV28	-	TRBJ2-7	TGTGCCAGCAGTTTCGGCGGGAGCGAGCAGTACTTC	CASSFGGSEQYF
TRBD2	TRBV7-9	-	TRBJ2-3	TGTTCCAGCAGCCTATTAGCGGGAGACACAGATACGCAGTATTTT	CSSSLLAGDTDTQYF
TRBD1	TRBV7-9	-	TRBJ2-7	TGTGCCAGCAGCGCACGACAGGGGAGCTACGAGCAGTACTTC	CASSARQGSYEQYF
-	TRBV6-1	-	TRBJ1-2	TGTGCCAGCAGTGCCGCTTCTGACAGATTAAACTATGGCTACACCTTC	CASSAASDRLNYGYTF
-	TRBV27	-	TRBJ2-1	TGTGCCAGCGGGACGGGGGGCGGAGAGCAGTTCTTC	CASGTGGGEQFF